These 7 T cell receptor beta chains originate from one sample sequenced in a study of T-cell reconstitution after alpha-beta-depleted transplantation in children. Preparation of the TCRbeta library was carried out with unique molecular identifiers. TCRdb called the PCR reads again in MiXCR, with one record for every CDR3 protein. The sample contains about 540,000 distinct CDR3 sequences, about 16% of which appear only once. Specimen: PBMCs from the stem cell graft donor, collected from the stem cell graft. These receptors were collected from a human donor who donated a stem cell graft to a child with acute lymphoblastic leukemia.

This clonotype has only a few counts. The chain joins TRBV7-6 to TRBJ2-7; TRBD2 matches 11 bases. In germline, CDR1 is SGHVS, CDR2 FNYEAQ. The length of the CDR3 is 18 residues. Trimming at V came to 4 bases and at J to 0 bases, leaving 11 bases not matched to a gene. The CDR3 reads CASSSPSSGGRSSYEQYF. The CDR3 DNA reads TGTGCCAGCAGCTCACCATCTAGCGGGGGGCGAAGCTCCTACGAGCAGTACTTC.

This clonotype was seen only once. The chain combines TRBV20-1 with TRBJ2-2; D remains unclear. The CDR3 loop spans 15 amino acids. Per germline, CDR1 DFQATT and CDR2 SNEGSKA (reference sequence). Trimming took 2 bases from V and 1 from J, leaving 11 bases between them. The CDR3 region is CSARRTALNTGELFF. The CDR3 nucleotides read TGCAGTGCTAGACGTACAGCTTTGAACACCGGGGAGCTGTTTTTT.

This clonotype was picked up a small number of times. This chain connects TRBV12-3 or TRBV12-4 to TRBJ1-5, with D perhaps TRBD1 (5 bases). This CDR3 comprises 14 residues. V shed 4 bases and J shed 6 bases, with 13 bases lying between them. The DNA for the CDR3 is TGTGCCAGCAGTTCTAAAGCGGGGGGTCAGCCCCAGCATTTT. Translated, it gives CASSSKAGGQPQHF.

This clonotype was seen just once. The chain is built from TRBV6-1 and TRBJ1-3; D is undetermined. There are 15 residues in the CDR3. V was trimmed by 0 bases and J by 0 bases, leaving 6 bases between them. Germline V CDR1 and CDR2: MNHNS, SASEGT. In nucleotides, the CDR3 is TGTGCCAGCAGTGAAGCGTGGCTCTCTGGAAACACCATATATTTT. Its protein is CASSEAWLSGNTIYF.

CDR3 region: CSVSPGTDNEKLFF. The CDR3 coding sequence is TGCAGCGTCTCACCCGGGACAGATAATGAAAAACTGTTTTTT. The rearrangement uses TRBV29-1 and TRBJ1-4; 7 bases align to TRBD1. The CDR3 contains 14 residues. The germline V gene encodes CDR1 SQVTM and CDR2 ANQGSEA. V shed 6 bases and J 4 bases; nucleotides not matched to a gene: 8.

The chain has TRBV4-1 and TRBJ2-1; 10 bases agree with TRBD2. Germline assignment: CDR1 MGHRA and CDR2 YSYEKL. Trimming at V came to 1 base and at J to 4 bases, leaving 7 bases not matched to a gene. CDR3 size: 17 residues. CDR3 in DNA: TGCGCCAGCAGCCAAGGAGCGGGAGGGATAATTTACAATGAGCAGTTCTTC. This encodes CASSQGAGGIIYNEQFF.

This clonotype was counted between two and nine times. This rearrangement joins TRBV3-1 to TRBJ2-5, with 7 bases matching TRBD2. Germline CDR1 reads LGHDT; CDR2 reads YNNKEL (reference sequence). The ends lost 1 base at V and 7 bases at J; junction bases unmatched: 0. This CDR3 spans 12 amino acids. The CDR3 nucleotides read TGTGCCAGCAGCCAAGCGGGGGGGACCCAGTACTTC. This codes for CASSQAGGTQYF.